The 7 T cell receptor beta chains below were found in one sample sequenced in a study of regulatory T cells in long-lasting Graves disease. Sequencing libraries for TCR beta were prepared with iRepertoire HTBI primers and Arm-PCR of CDR3 regions. MiXCR, applied by TCRdb to the multiplex PCR reads, yields one record per CDR3 protein. The data show a few hundred thousand distinct CDR3 sequences, with about a sixth seen just once and 25% to 30% held by the top ten. Specified time point: newly diagnosed GD, antithyroid drugs for less than 3 months. Isolated PBMC RNA provided the starting material for the TCR library. In addition, the sample was reused for a study of T cells in Graves' hyperthyroidism and ophthalmopathy.

Sequences were derived from peripheral blood mononuclear cells (PBMCs), sampled at new diagnosis, from a patient treated with antithyroid drugs. The receptor source for this set is a man aged 35-49 years with Graves disease.

Ten or more counts support this clonotype. V gene TRBV5-1 combines with J gene TRBJ1-2; possible D gene TRBD1, 5 bases. The length of the CDR3 is 15 residues. Germline assignment: CDR1 SGHRS and CDR2 YFSETQ. The V gene lost 0 bases and the J gene lost 3 bases, with 12 bases spanning the gap. The CDR3 sequence: CASSLVFQGDYGYTF. The DNA of the CDR3 is TGCGCCAGCAGCTTGGTATTCCAAGGGGACTATGGCTACACCTTC.

J is TRBJ1-2 and V is TRBV9; the match to TRBD1 covers 9 bases. CDR1 and CDR2 from the germline V gene are SGDLS and YYNGEE. V lost 0 bases, J lost 4 bases, and 10 bases stayed unmatched. The CDR3 consists of 17 residues. The CDR3: CASSVGPHPTGGYGYTF. The DNA of the CDR3 is TGTGCCAGCAGCGTAGGCCCCCATCCGACAGGGGGCTATGGCTACACCTTC. The whole variable domain, remainder taken from reference TRBV9 and TRBJ1-2, is DSGVTQTPKHLITATGQRVTLRCSPRSGDLSVYWYQQSLDQGLQFLIQYYNGEERAKGNILERFSAQQFPDLHSELNLSSLELGDSALYFCASSVGPHPTGGYGYTFGSGTRLTVV.

The CDR3 sequence is CASSPRPVFGNTIYF. The DNA of the CDR3 is TGTGCCAGCAGCCCACGGCCAGTTTTCGGAAACACCATATATTTT. J is TRBJ1-3 and V is TRBV7-9; D call uncertain. The CDR3 runs to 15 residues. V lost 5 bases to trimming and J lost 4 bases, with 15 bases between them. The germline V gene encodes CDR1 SEHNR and CDR2 FQNEAQ (reference sequence).

This sequence joins TRBV24-1 and TRBJ1-1; D gene ambiguous. CDR3 length: 12 residues. V was pared by 1 base and J by 9 bases, with 8 bases between. Germline lookup yields CDR1 KGHDR and CDR2 SFDVKD. DNA of the CDR3: TGTGCCACCAGTGATTTCAGAAATAAAGCTTTCTTT. It encodes CATSDFRNKAFF.

This clonotype has ten or more counts. Mismatch with germline at one junction end may stem from a read error. The chain uses TRBV5-1 and TRBJ1-1, with no clear D. Germline lookup yields CDR1 SGHRS and CDR2 YFSETQ. This CDR3 region has 14 residues. The CDR3 reads CASSLPGGNTEAFF. The DNA of the CDR3 is TGTGCCAGCAGCTTGCCAGGCGGGAACACTGAAGCTTTCTTT. Looking up the rest from reference TRBV5-1 and TRBJ1-1 gives the full variable domain: KAGVTQTPRYLIKTRGQQVTLSCSPISGHRSVSWYQQTPGQGLQFLFEYFSETQRNKGNFPGRFSGRQFSNSRSEMNVSTLELGDSALYLCASSLPGGNTEAFFGQGTRLTVV.

This clonotype was seen at least ten times. CDR3 in amino acids: CSARDPRQSTDTQYF. CDR3 DNA: TGCAGTGCTAGAGATCCGCGACAGAGCACAGATACGCAGTATTTT. The chain recombines TRBV20-1 with TRBJ2-3, with D possibly matching TRBD1 (5 bases). Trimming left V 0 bases short and J 0 bases short, with 10 bases between. The CDR3 length is 15 residues. Germline CDR1 DFQATT, CDR2 SNEGSKA (reference sequence).

This clonotype was recorded at least ten times. V gene TRBV29-1 combines with J gene TRBJ1-1; 7 bases agree with TRBD1. The CDR3 runs 14 residues. CDR1 SQVTM and CDR2 ANQGSEA come from the germline V gene. V shed 7 bases and J 1 base; nucleotides not matched to a gene: 9. CDR3 in DNA: TGCAGCGCAGACAGGGTGAGGCCGAACACTGAAGCTTTCTTT. It specifies CSADRVRPNTEAFF.